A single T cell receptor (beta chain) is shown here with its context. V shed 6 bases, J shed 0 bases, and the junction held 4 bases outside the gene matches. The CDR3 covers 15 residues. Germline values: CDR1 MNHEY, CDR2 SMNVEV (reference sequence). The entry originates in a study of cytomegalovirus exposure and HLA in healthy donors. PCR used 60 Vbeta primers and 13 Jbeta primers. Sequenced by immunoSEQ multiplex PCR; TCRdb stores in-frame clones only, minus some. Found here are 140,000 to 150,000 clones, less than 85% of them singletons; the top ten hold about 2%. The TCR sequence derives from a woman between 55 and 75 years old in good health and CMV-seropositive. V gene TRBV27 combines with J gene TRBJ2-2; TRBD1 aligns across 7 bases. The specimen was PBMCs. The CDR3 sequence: CASRLQGTNTGELFF. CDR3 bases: TGTGCCAGCAGATTACAGGGGACGAACACCGGGGAGCTGTTTTTT.